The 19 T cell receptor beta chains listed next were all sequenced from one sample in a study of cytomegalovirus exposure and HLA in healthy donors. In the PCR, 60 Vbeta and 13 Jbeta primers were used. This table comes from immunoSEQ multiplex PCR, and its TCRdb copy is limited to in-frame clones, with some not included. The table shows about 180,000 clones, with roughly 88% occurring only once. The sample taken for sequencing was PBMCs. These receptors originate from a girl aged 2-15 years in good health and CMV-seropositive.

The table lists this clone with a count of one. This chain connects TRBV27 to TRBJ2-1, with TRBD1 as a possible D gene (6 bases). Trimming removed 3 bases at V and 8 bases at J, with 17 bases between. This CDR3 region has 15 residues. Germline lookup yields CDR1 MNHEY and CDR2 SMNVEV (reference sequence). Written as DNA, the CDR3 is TGTGCCAGCAGTTTTCTCGGACAGCAGCGATATGAGCAGTTCTTC. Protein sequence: CASSFLGQQRYEQFF.

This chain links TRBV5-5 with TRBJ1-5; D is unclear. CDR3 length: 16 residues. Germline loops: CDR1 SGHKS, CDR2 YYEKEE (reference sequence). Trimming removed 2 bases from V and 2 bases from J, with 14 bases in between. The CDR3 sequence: CASSFTRSGGNQPQHF. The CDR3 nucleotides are TGTGCCAGCAGCTTTACAAGGAGCGGCGGCAATCAGCCCCAGCATTTT. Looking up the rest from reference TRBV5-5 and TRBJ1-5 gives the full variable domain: DAGVTQSPTHLIKTRGQQVTLRCSPISGHKSVSWYQQVLGQGPQFIFQYYEKEERGRGNFPDRFSARQFPNYSSELNVNALLLGDSALYLCASSFTRSGGNQPQHFGDGTRLSIL.

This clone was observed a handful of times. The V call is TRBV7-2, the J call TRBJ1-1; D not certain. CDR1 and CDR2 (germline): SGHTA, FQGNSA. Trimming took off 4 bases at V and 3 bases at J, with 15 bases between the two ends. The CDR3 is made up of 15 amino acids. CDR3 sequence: CASSWRGLRDTEAFF. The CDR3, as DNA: TGTGCCAGCAGCTGGAGAGGGCTCCGGGACACTGAAGCTTTCTTT.

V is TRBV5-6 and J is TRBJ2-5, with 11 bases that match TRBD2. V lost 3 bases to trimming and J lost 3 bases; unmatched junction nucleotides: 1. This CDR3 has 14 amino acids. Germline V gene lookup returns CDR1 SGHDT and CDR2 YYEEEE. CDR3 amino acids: CASSSGLAEETQYF. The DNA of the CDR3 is TGTGCCAGCAGCTCGGGACTAGCGGAAGAGACCCAGTACTTC.

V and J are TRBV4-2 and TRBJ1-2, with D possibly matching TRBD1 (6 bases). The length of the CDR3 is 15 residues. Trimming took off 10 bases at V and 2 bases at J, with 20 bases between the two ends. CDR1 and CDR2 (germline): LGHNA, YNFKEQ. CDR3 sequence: CATGLGGGENYGYTF. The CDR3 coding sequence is TGTGCCACCGGTCTGGGTGGGGGCGAAAACTATGGCTACACCTTC.

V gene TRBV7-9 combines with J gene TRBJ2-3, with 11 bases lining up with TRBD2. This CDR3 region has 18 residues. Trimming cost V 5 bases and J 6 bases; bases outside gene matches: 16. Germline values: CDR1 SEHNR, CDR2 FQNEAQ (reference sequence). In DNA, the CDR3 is TGTGCCAGCAGCCCCCCGAGCGGTACTAGCGGGAGAGGTGATACGCAGTATTTT. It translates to CASSPPSGTSGRGDTQYF.

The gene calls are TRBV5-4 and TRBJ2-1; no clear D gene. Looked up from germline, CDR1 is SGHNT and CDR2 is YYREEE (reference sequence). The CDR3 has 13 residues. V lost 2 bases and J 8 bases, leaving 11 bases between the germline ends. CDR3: CASSFPGFDEQFF. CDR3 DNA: TGTGCCAGCAGCTTCCCCGGGTTCGATGAGCAGTTCTTC.

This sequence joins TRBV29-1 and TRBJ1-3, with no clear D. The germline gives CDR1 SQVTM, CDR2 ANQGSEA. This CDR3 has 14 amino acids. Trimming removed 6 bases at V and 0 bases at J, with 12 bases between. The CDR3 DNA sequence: TGCAGCGTCTCTGCGGCGAGCTCTGGAAACACCATATATTTT. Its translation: CSVSAASSGNTIYF.

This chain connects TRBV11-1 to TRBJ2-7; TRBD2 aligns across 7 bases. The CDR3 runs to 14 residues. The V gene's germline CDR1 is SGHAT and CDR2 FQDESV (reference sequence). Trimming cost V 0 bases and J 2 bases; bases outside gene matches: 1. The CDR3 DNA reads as TGTGCCAGCAGCTTAGCGGGAGGGACCTACGAGCAGTACTTC. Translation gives CASSLAGGTYEQYF. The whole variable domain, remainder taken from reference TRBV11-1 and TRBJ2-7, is EAEVAQSPRYKITEKSQAVAFWCDPISGHATLYWYRQILGQGPELLVQFQDESVVDDSQLPKDRFSAERLKGVDSTLKIQPAELGDSAMYLCASSLAGGTYEQYFGPGTRLTVT.

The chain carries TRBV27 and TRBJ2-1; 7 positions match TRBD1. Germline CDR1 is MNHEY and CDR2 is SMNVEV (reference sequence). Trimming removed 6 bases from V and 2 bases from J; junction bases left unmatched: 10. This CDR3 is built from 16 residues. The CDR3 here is CASSGGQAIPYNEQFF. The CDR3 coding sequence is TGTGCCAGCAGCGGCGGACAGGCCATTCCCTACAATGAGCAGTTCTTC.

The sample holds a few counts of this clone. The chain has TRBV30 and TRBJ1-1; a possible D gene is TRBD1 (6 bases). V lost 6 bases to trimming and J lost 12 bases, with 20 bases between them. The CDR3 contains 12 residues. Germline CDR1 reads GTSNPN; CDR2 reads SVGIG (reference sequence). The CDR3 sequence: CACLRQGKATFF. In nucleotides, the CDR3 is TGTGCCTGCTTACGGCAGGGGAAGGCAACTTTCTTT.

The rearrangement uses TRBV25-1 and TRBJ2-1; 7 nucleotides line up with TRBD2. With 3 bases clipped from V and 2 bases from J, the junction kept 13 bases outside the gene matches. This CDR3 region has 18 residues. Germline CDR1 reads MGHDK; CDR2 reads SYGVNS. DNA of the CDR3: TGTGCCAGCAGTGACTCTCGACTGGCGGGAGACCCCTACAATGAGCAGTTCTTC. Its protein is CASSDSRLAGDPYNEQFF.

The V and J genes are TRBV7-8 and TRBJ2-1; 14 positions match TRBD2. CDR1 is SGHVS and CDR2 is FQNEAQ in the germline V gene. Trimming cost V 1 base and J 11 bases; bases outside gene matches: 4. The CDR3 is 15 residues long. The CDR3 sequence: CASSLGGLAGAQQFF. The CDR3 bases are TGTGCCAGCAGCTTAGGGGGACTAGCGGGAGCCCAGCAGTTCTTC.

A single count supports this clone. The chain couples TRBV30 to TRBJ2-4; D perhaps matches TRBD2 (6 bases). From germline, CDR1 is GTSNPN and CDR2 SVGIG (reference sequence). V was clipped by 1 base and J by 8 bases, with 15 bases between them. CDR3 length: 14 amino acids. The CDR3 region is CAWSDTSAGYIQYF. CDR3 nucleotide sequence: TGTGCCTGGAGTGATACTTCGGCGGGATACATTCAGTACTTC.

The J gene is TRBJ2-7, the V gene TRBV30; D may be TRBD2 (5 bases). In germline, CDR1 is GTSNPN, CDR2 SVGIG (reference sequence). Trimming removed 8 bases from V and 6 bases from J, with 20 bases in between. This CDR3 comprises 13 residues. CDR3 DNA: TGTGCCACCTGGGAGTGGGGTTCCGGCGAGCAGTACTTC. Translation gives CATWEWGSGEQYF.

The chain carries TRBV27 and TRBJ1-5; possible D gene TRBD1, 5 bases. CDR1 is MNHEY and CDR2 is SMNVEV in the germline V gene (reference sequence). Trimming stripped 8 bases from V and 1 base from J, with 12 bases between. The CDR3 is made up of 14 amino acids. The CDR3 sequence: CASSGEGSNQPQHF. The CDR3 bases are TGTGCCAGCTCGGGGGAGGGGAGCAATCAGCCCCAGCATTTT.

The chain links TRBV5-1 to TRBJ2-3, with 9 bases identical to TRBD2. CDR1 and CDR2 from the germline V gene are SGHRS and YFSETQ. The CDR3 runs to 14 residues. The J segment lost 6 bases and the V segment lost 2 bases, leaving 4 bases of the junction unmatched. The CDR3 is CASSFSGGGDTQYF. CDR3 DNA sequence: TGCGCCAGCAGCTTTAGCGGGGGAGGCGATACGCAGTATTTT. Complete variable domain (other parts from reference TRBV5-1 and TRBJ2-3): KAGVTQTPRYLIKTRGQQVTLSCSPISGHRSVSWYQQTPGQGLQFLFEYFSETQRNKGNFPGRFSGRQFSNSRSEMNVSTLELGDSALYLCASSFSGGGDTQYFGPGTRLTVL.

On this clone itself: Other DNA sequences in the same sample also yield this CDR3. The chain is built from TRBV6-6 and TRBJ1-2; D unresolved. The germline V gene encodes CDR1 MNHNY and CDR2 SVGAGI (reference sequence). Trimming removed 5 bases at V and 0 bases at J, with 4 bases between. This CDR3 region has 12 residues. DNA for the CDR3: TGTGCCAGCAGTACGGCTAACTATGGCTACACCTTC. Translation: CASSTANYGYTF.

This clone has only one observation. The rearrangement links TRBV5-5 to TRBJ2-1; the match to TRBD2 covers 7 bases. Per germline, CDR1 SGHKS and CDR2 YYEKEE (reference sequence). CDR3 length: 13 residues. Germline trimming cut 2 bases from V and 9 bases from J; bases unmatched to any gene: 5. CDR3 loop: CASSLTSVGEQFF. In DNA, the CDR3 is TGTGCCAGCAGCTTAACTAGCGTGGGTGAGCAGTTCTTC.